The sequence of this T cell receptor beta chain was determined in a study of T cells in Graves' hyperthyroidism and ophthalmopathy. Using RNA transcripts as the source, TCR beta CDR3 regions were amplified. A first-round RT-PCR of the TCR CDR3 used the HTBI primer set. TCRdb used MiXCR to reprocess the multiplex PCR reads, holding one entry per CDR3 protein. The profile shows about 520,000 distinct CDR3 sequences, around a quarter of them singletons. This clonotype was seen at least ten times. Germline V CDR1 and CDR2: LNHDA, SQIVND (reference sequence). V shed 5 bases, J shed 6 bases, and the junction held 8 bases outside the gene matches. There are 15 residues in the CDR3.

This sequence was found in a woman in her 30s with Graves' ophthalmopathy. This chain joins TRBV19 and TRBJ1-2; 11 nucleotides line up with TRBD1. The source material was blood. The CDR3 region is CASSFMDRGHNGYTF. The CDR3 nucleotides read TGTGCCAGTAGTTTCATGGACAGGGGGCACAATGGCTACACCTTC.